This TCR beta chain was profiled in a study of control samples from healthy donors and cancer patients. Trimming removed 10 bases at V and 2 bases at J, with 17 bases between. This CDR3 is built from 15 residues. Per the germline V gene, CDR1 is LNHDA and CDR2 is SQIVND (reference sequence). Sequencing used immunoSEQ multiplex PCR; TCRdb keeps in-frame clones, though not all of them. Here the sample spans approximately 140,000 clones, roughly 92% being singletons. The receptor was isolated from a young man in good health. The specimen sequenced was blood. This chain connects TRBV19 to TRBJ1-4, with a possible D match to TRBD1 (5 bases). The CDR3: CATSWGFGTNEKLFF. CDR3 nucleotide sequence: TGTGCCACCAGCTGGGGGTTCGGGACTAATGAAAAACTGTTTTTT.